These 2 T cell receptor beta chains were all obtained from the same sample, sequenced in a study of regulatory T cells in long-lasting Graves disease. Time point indicated: persistent/refractory GD, antithyroid drugs over 5 years with positive TRAb. PBMCs provided the RNA from which the TCR library was made. HTBI primers from iRepertoire and Arm-PCR of CDR3 regions yielded the TCR beta libraries. TCRdb fed the multiplex PCR reads into MiXCR, producing one record per CDR3 protein. This table holds roughly 300,000 distinct CDR3 sequences, about 20% found once. The starting material was peripheral blood mononuclear cells (PBMCs), obtained when the disease was refractory, from a patient treated with antithyroid drugs. The receptors were sampled from a female donor with Graves disease.

This chain joins TRBV2 and TRBJ2-6, with TRBD1 matching 9 bases. The CDR3 sequence is 24 residues long. Germline V gene sequence: CDR1 SNHLY, CDR2 FYNNEI. After removal of 0 bases from V and 1 base from J, the junction contained 22 bases not matched to a gene. CDR3: CASSEALRDRAASASTSGANVLTF. The CDR3 DNA is TGTGCCAGCAGTGAAGCGCTTCGGGACAGGGCTGCGTCGGCGTCCACTTCTGGGGCCAACGTCCTGACTTTC.

This clonotype was seen many times. The genes are TRBV7-8 and TRBJ1-2, with D maybe TRBD1 (5 bases). Between the trimmed V and J ends, which lost 4 bases and 0 bases, there was a span of 24 bases. Germline V gives CDR1 SGHVS, CDR2 FQNEAQ. This CDR3 comprises 19 residues. The chain's CDR3 is CASSSEPGRATATNYGYTF. The CDR3, as DNA: TGTGCCAGCAGCTCCGAACCCGGAAGAGCGACAGCAACTAACTATGGCTACACCTTC.